This T cell receptor (beta chain) was obtained from a study of cytomegalovirus exposure and HLA in healthy donors. Findings of the study overall: It was taken for granted in presence/absence analyses that sequencing depth across donors was roughly uniform. Some V segments could not be told apart, so they were left out, TRBV6-2 and TRBV6-3 among them. With high specificity and sensitivity, the classifier reportedly diagnosed cytomegalovirus status.

This clone was counted only a few times. Antigen unknown. The PCR employed 60 Vbeta primers together with 13 Jbeta primers. Original analysis: In a later analysis, 75 million to 95 million unique TCR beta chains included roughly 11 million shared by two or more donors. Profiling relied on immunoSEQ multiplex PCR, and the TCRdb table lists in-frame clones only, not all of them. For V, J and clone size, that table is used; D and trimming come from the DNA. The table has roughly 140,000 clones, 70% to 85% seen once; the top ten hold 2% to 3%. This CDR3 has 13 amino acids. V was clipped by 4 bases and J by 3 bases; unmatched bases: 3. Germline V lookup: CDR1 SGHTA, CDR2 FQGTGA.

The V gene is TRBV7-3, the J gene TRBJ2-7; 7 bases align to TRBD2. Material for sequencing was PBMCs. This clonotype was sampled from a male donor in good health and CMV-seronegative. The CDR3 protein is CASSSGGDYEQYF. DNA of the CDR3: TGTGCCAGCAGCTCGGGAGGTGACTACGAGCAGTACTTC.